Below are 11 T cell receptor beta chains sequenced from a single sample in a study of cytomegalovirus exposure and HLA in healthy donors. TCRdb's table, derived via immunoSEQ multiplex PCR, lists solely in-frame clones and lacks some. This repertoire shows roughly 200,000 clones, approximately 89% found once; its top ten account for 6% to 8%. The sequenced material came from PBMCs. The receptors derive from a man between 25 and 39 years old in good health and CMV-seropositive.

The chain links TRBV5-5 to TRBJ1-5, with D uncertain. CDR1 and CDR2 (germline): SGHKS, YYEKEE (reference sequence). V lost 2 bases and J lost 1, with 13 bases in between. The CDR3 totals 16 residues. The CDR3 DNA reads TGTGCCAGCAGCTTCAGACCGAGCTTAAGCAATCAGCCCCAGCATTTT. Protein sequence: CASSFRPSLSNQPQHF.

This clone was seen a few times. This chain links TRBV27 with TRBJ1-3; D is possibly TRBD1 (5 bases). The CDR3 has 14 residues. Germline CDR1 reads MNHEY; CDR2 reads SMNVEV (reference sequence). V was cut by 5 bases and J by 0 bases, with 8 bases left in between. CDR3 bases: TGTGCCAGCAGTCATCAGGGCTCTGGAAACACCATATATTTT. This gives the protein CASSHQGSGNTIYF.

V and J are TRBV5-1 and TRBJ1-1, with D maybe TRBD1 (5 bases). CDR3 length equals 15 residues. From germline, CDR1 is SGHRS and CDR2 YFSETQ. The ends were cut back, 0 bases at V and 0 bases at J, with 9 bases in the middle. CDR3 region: CASSLVGGMNTEAFF. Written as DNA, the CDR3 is TGCGCCAGCAGCTTGGTGGGGGGAATGAACACTGAAGCTTTCTTT.

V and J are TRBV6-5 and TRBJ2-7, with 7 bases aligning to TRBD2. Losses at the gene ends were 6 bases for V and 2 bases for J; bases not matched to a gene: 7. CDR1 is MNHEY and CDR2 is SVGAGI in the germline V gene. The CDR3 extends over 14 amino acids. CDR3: CASRAGEVTYEQYF. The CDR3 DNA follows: TGTGCCAGCAGGGCGGGGGAGGTGACCTACGAGCAGTACTTC.

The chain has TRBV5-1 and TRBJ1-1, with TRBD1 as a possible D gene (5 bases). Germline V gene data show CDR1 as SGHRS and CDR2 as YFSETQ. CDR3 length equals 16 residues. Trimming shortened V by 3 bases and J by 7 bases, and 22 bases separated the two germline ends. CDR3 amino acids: CASSSLEGRGTFEAFF. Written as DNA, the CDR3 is TGCGCCAGCAGCTCCCTTGAGGGGAGAGGGACCTTTGAAGCTTTCTTT.

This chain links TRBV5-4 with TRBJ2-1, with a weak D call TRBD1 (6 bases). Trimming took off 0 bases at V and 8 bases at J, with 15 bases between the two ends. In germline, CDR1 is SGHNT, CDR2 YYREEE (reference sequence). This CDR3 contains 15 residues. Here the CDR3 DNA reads TGTGCCAGCAGCTTGGGCAGGGGCCTAGGAGATGAGCAGTTCTTC. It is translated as CASSLGRGLGDEQFF.

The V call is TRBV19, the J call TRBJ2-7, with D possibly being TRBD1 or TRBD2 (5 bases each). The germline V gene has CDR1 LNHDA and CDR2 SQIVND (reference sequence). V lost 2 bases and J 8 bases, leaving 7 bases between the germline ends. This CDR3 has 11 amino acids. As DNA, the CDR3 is TGTGCCAGTAGTATATCGGGACAGCAGTACTTC. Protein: CASSISGQQYF.

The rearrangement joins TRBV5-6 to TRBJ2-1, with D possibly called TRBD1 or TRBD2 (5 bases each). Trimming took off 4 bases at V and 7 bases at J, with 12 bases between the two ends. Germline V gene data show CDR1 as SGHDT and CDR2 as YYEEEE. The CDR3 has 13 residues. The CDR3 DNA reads TGTGCCAGCAGCGTCCGGGACCATAATGAGCAGTTCTTC. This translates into CASSVRDHNEQFF.

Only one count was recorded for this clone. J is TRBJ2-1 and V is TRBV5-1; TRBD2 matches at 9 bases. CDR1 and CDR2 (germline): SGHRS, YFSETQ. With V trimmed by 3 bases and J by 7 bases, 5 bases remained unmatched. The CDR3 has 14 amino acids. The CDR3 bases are TGCGCCAGCAGCTCAATAGCGGGAGCGAATGAGCAGTTCTTC. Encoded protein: CASSSIAGANEQFF.

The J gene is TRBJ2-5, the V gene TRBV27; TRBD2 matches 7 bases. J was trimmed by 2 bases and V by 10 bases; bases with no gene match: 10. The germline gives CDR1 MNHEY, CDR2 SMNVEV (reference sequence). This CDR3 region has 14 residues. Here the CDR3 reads CATISGGGQETQYF. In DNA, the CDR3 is TGTGCCACCATATCGGGAGGTGGGCAAGAGACCCAGTACTTC.

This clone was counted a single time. The CDR3 sequence is CASSSAAEAFF. The CDR3 DNA reads as TGTGCCAGCAGTTCCGCAGCTGAAGCTTTCTTT. This rearrangement joins TRBV28 to TRBJ1-1; D is unclear. This CDR3 has 11 amino acids. CDR1 MDHEN and CDR2 SYDVKM come from the germline V gene. V was pared by 4 bases and J by 6 bases, with 6 bases between.